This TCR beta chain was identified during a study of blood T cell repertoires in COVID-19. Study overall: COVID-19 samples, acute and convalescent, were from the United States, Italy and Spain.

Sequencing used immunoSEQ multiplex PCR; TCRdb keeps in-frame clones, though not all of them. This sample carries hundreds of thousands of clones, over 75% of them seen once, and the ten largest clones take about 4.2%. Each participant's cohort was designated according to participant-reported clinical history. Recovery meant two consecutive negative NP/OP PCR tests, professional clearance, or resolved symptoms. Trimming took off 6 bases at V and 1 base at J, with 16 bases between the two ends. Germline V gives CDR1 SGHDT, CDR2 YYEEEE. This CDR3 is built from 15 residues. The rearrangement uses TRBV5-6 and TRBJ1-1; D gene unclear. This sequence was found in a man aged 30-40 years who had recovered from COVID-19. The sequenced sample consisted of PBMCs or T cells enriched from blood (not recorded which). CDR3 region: CASTWRRLKNTEAFF. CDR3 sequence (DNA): TGTGCCAGCACCTGGCGAAGACTTAAGAACACTGAAGCTTTCTTT.